Below are 10 T cell receptor beta chains sequenced from a single sample in a study of blood T cell repertoires in COVID-19. The method was immunoSEQ multiplex PCR; TCRdb's version includes in-frame clones alone and lacks a portion of them. Counted here are about 210,000 clones, over 80% occurring once; the ten biggest clones make up less than 1.5%. Sequenced input: PBMCs or T cells enriched from blood (not recorded which). The source of these receptors is a young man who had recovered from COVID-19.

The chain carries TRBV5-6 and TRBJ2-1, with 8 bases that match TRBD1. V gave up 4 bases and J gave up 9 bases; unmatched junction bases: 9. This CDR3 region has 14 residues. CDR1 is SGHDT, CDR2 YYEEEE, per germline. The CDR3: CASSPTAGGGEQFF. Written as DNA, the CDR3 is TGTGCCAGCAGCCCCACGGCAGGGGGCGGTGAGCAGTTCTTC.

The chain carries TRBV9 and TRBJ2-1, with a possible D match to TRBD1 (6 bases). The CDR3 is 13 residues long. V lost 4 bases and J 5 bases, leaving 10 bases between the germline ends. Germline V lookup: CDR1 SGDLS, CDR2 YYNGEE. CDR3 coding DNA: TGTGCCAGCAGCCCTGGGGGCGACAATGAGCAGTTCTTC. Translated, it gives CASSPGGDNEQFF. Full variable domain (remainder filled in from reference TRBV9 and TRBJ2-1): DSGVTQTPKHLITATGQRVTLRCSPRSGDLSVYWYQQSLDQGLQFLIQYYNGEERAKGNILERFSAQQFPDLHSELNLSSLELGDSALYFCASSPGGDNEQFFGPGTRLTVL.

The rearrangement uses TRBV2 and TRBJ2-5, with no clear D. V shed 5 bases and J shed 2 bases, with 9 bases lying between them. Germline V gene lookup returns CDR1 SNHLY and CDR2 FYNNEI. The CDR3 consists of 13 residues. CDR3: CASSPENQETQYF. The CDR3 nucleotides are TGTGCCAGCAGTCCCGAGAATCAAGAGACCCAGTACTTC.

The chain combines TRBV6-1 with TRBJ2-7, with a tentative D call TRBD1 (5 bases). CDR1 is MNHNS and CDR2 is SASEGT in the germline V gene. Trimming cost V 2 bases and J 3 bases, with 8 bases left between them. The CDR3 runs 13 residues. CDR3 sequence reads: CASSERGVYEQYF. The CDR3 nucleotides read TGTGCCAGCAGTGAAAGGGGTGTCTACGAGCAGTACTTC.

The chain joins TRBV7-9 to TRBJ1-1; 8 bases fit TRBD1. Germline V gives CDR1 SEHNR, CDR2 FQNEAQ (reference sequence). This CDR3 region has 15 residues. J was trimmed by 4 bases and V by 5 bases; bases with no gene match: 9. The CDR3 spells CASSTDPDRATEAFF. The CDR3 DNA reads TGTGCCAGCAGCACAGATCCGGACAGGGCCACTGAAGCTTTCTTT.

J is TRBJ2-7 and V is TRBV18; possibly TRBD1 for D (5 bases). Deletions cut 9 bases from V and 3 bases from J, with 18 bases between. Germline-derived CDR1 and CDR2 are KGHSH and LQKENI. The CDR3 consists of 14 residues. In DNA, the CDR3 is TGTGCCAGTTCCCCCCGTAAGGACAACTACGAGCAGTACTTC. It yields the protein CASSPRKDNYEQYF. The variable domain in full, with the rest retrieved from reference TRBV18 and TRBJ2-7, is NAGVMQNPRHLVRRRGQEARLRCSPMKGHSHVYWYRQLPEEGLKFMVYLQKENIIDESGMPKERFSAEFPKEGPSILRIQQVVRGDSAAYFCASSPRKDNYEQYFGPGTRLTVT.

The sample holds one count of this clone. The chain couples TRBV28 to TRBJ2-5; no firm D call. The germline V gene encodes CDR1 MDHEN and CDR2 SYDVKM. The CDR3 covers 11 residues. V lost 7 bases and J lost 4, with 7 bases in between. The CDR3 sequence: CASTLSETQYF. CDR3 DNA sequence: TGTGCCAGCACCCTATCAGAGACCCAGTACTTC.

V is TRBV5-1 and J is TRBJ2-3, with 7 bases fitting TRBD1. CDR1 is SGHRS, CDR2 YFSETQ, per germline. This CDR3 spans 14 amino acids. J lost 2 bases, V lost 8 bases, and 8 bases had no gene match. DNA for the CDR3: TGCGCCAGTTCGACAGGGAGCGTCACAGATACGCAGTATTTT. Its protein product is CASSTGSVTDTQYF.

J is TRBJ2-1 and V is TRBV29-1; 9 nucleotides match TRBD2. Unmatched junction bases numbered 7, after V lost 7 bases and J lost 3 bases. This CDR3 contains 14 residues. Germline CDR1 reads SQVTM; CDR2 reads ANQGSEA. CDR3 region: CSGALRGGYNEQFF. CDR3 coding DNA: TGCAGCGGGGCATTGCGGGGGGGCTACAATGAGCAGTTCTTC.

The chain employs TRBV7-9 and TRBJ2-2, with 7 bases identical to TRBD1. The CDR3 loop spans 14 amino acids. Germline V CDR1 and CDR2: SEHNR, FQNEAQ (reference sequence). The junction had 6 bases not matched to a gene; V was cut back by 5 bases and J by 6 bases. The CDR3 reads CASSQKTGPGELFF. The CDR3 nucleotides read TGTGCCAGCAGCCAGAAGACAGGGCCCGGGGAGCTGTTTTTT.